These 23 T cell receptor beta chains came from one sample sequenced in a study of CD8 T cells in Susac syndrome. Reverse transcription of 0.5 to 1 ug RNA was carried out with random hexamers. TCRdb analysed the immunoSEQ multiplex PCR reads with MiXCR anew, one entry per CDR3 protein. The table lists under 200,000 distinct CDR3 sequences, roughly 90% of them singletons. Sequences were obtained from CD4+ T cells from PBMCs. These receptors were taken from a human donor with Susac syndrome.

CDR3 sequence: CASSLSGTGNYGYTF. The CDR3 DNA sequence: TGTGCCAGCAGCCTGTCCGGGACAGGGAACTATGGCTACACCTTC. The chain carries TRBV14 and TRBJ1-2; 9 positions match TRBD1. CDR3 length: 15 amino acids. With V trimmed by 4 bases and J by 2 bases, 5 bases remained unmatched. Per germline, CDR1 SGHDN and CDR2 FVKESK.

The CDR3, as DNA: TGTGCCAGCACCAGGGAAGGGTCCTACGAGCAGTACTTC. Translated: CASTREGSYEQYF. The chain is built from TRBV6-1 and TRBJ2-7, with a tentative D call TRBD1 (5 bases). Per the germline V gene, CDR1 is MNHNS and CDR2 is SASEGT. The CDR3 spans 13 residues. V was pared by 7 bases and J by 1 base, with 11 bases between.

The chain employs TRBV4-2 and TRBJ1-5, with D maybe TRBD1 (5 bases). Germline loops: CDR1 LGHNA, CDR2 YNFKEQ. Deletions cut 6 bases from V and 1 base from J, with 10 bases between. The CDR3 covers 14 residues. The DNA for the CDR3 is TGTGCCAGCAGTCCCGGGGCAAGCAATCAGCCCCAGCATTTT. As protein: CASSPGASNQPQHF.

This clonotype was picked up a small number of times. The rearrangement joins TRBV2 to TRBJ1-2; 9 nucleotides match TRBD1. The CDR3 contains 13 residues. V lost 5 bases and J lost 6; bases outside the gene matches: 4. Germline V gene lookup returns CDR1 SNHLY and CDR2 FYNNEI. CDR3 nucleotides: TGTGCCAGCAGTTCCGACAGGGGGAATGGCTACACCTTC. This codes for CASSSDRGNGYTF.

J is TRBJ2-1 and V is TRBV11-1, with 7 bases identical to TRBD1. The J segment lost 7 bases and the V segment lost 4 bases, leaving 7 bases of the junction unmatched. This CDR3 is 14 amino acids long. In germline, CDR1 is SGHAT, CDR2 FQDESV (reference sequence). The CDR3 region has the DNA TGTGCCAGCAGCTCAAAACAGGGGTTTAATGAGCAGTTCTTC. Translated: CASSSKQGFNEQFF.

The chain combines TRBV29-1 with TRBJ1-3; 8 bases agree with TRBD1. Per germline, CDR1 SQVTM and CDR2 ANQGSEA. This CDR3 comprises 13 residues. With 7 bases clipped from V and 3 bases from J, the junction kept 5 bases outside the gene matches. Here the CDR3 reads CSGLQGVGNTIYF. DNA for the CDR3: TGCAGCGGATTACAGGGGGTTGGAAACACCATATATTTT. The complete variable domain, with remaining parts taken from reference TRBV29-1 and TRBJ1-3, reads SAVISQKPSRDICQRGTSLTIQCQVDSQVTMMFWYRQQPGQSLTLIATANQGSEATYESGFVIDKFPISRPNLTFSTLTVSNMSPEDSSIYLCSGLQGVGNTIYFGEGSWLTVV.

The chain links TRBV11-2 to TRBJ2-5; 8 positions match TRBD1. The V gene's germline CDR1 is SGHAT and CDR2 FQNNGV. This CDR3 is built from 13 residues. The J segment lost 5 bases and the V segment lost 9 bases, leaving 8 bases of the junction unmatched. In nucleotides, the CDR3 is TGTGCCAGAAAAGCAGGGGGCTTGGAGACCCAGTACTTC. It encodes CARKAGGLETQYF.

The CDR3 here is CASSLLAGADTQYF. Written as DNA, the CDR3 is TGCGCCAGCAGCTTGTTAGCGGGGGCAGATACGCAGTATTTT. V usage is TRBV5-1 and J usage is TRBJ2-3; 9 nucleotides agree with TRBD2. The trim removed 1 base at V and 4 bases at J, leaving 1 base unmatched. CDR1 and CDR2 (germline): SGHRS, YFSETQ. The CDR3 totals 14 residues.

Comments on this clonotype: At one boundary the junction diverges from the germline segment, which might be a read error. The chain is built from TRBV7-3 and TRBJ2-1, with 9 bases matching TRBD1. The CDR3 contains 15 residues. The germline CDR1 and CDR2 sequences are SGHTA and FQGTGA. The chain's CDR3 is CASSLTGGEYNEQFF. Written as DNA, the CDR3 is TGTGCCAGCAGTTTAACAGGGGGCGAGTACAATGAGCAGTTCTTC.

This chain uses TRBV12-3 or TRBV12-4 with TRBJ2-1; 12 nucleotides line up with TRBD2. The J segment lost 5 bases and the V segment lost 5 bases, leaving 4 bases of the junction unmatched. This CDR3 spans 15 amino acids. For the CDR3, the DNA is TGTGCCAGCAGTCCTCGGACTAGCGGGAACAATGAGCAGTTCTTC. Translated, it gives CASSPRTSGNNEQFF.

The rearrangement joins TRBV29-1 to TRBJ2-3; 10 bases agree with TRBD2. CDR1 is SQVTM, CDR2 ANQGSEA, per germline. V gave up 8 bases and J gave up 6 bases; unmatched junction bases: 11. The CDR3 totals 14 residues. CDR3 region: CSSSAGGDSDTQYF. The CDR3 DNA reads TGCAGCTCCTCAGCGGGAGGGGATTCTGATACGCAGTATTTT.

V gene TRBV5-1 combines with J gene TRBJ2-5; the match to TRBD2 covers 8 bases. The V and J ends lost 4 bases and 3 bases, in that order; junction bases with no gene match: 8. This CDR3 comprises 15 residues. In germline, CDR1 is SGHRS, CDR2 YFSETQ. The CDR3 here is CASSPTGTSEETQYF. In nucleotides, the CDR3 is TGCGCCAGCAGCCCAACCGGGACTAGTGAAGAGACCCAGTACTTC.

This chain joins TRBV30 and TRBJ1-2; TRBD1 aligns across 12 bases. This CDR3 spans 13 amino acids. Germline CDR1 is GTSNPN and CDR2 is SVGIG (reference sequence). The V segment lost 4 bases and the J segment 7 bases; nucleotides outside the gene matches: 4. CDR3 in amino acids: CAWTGQGAVGYTF. The CDR3 region has the DNA TGTGCCTGGACGGGACAGGGGGCGGTTGGCTACACCTTC.

The chain uses TRBV28 and TRBJ2-5, with 12 bases matching TRBD2. J lost 0 bases, V lost 4 bases, and 18 bases had no gene match. CDR3 length equals 21 residues. Germline V CDR1 and CDR2: MDHEN, SYDVKM. The CDR3 loop reads CASSWPQTSGSADSYQETQYF. CDR3 bases: TGTGCCAGCAGTTGGCCCCAGACTAGCGGGAGCGCAGATTCCTACCAAGAGACCCAGTACTTC.

The chain carries TRBV2 and TRBJ2-2, with a tentative D call TRBD1 (5 bases). The CDR3 is made up of 14 amino acids. Germline values: CDR1 SNHLY, CDR2 FYNNEI. The V gene lost 4 bases and the J gene lost 7 bases, with 13 bases spanning the gap. The CDR3: CASSAVGDNGELFF. DNA for the CDR3: TGTGCCAGCAGTGCGGTAGGGGATAACGGGGAGCTGTTTTTT.

The chain joins TRBV27 to TRBJ2-7, with D possibly TRBD1 on 5 matching bases. V shed 1 base and J shed 5 bases, with 15 bases lying between them. Germline CDR1 reads MNHEY; CDR2 reads SMNVEV (reference sequence). CDR3 length equals 15 residues. The CDR3 is CASSLYRQRIHEQYF. The CDR3 DNA sequence: TGTGCCAGCAGTTTATACAGACAGAGGATCCACGAGCAGTACTTC.

The chain links TRBV5-4 to TRBJ1-1, with TRBD1 matching over 8 bases. Trimming at V came to 5 bases and at J to 4 bases, leaving 4 bases not matched to a gene. CDR1 and CDR2 from the germline V gene are SGHNT and YYREEE (reference sequence). This CDR3 contains 13 residues. CDR3 loop: CASRLTGGTEAFF. CDR3 DNA: TGTGCCAGCAGACTAACAGGGGGCACTGAAGCTTTCTTT. Full variable domain (outside the CDR3, taken from reference TRBV5-4 and TRBJ1-1): ETGVTQSPTHLIKTRGQQVTLRCSSQSGHNTVSWYQQALGQGPQFIFQYYREEENGRGNFPPRFSGLQFPNYSSELNVNALELDDSALYLCASRLTGGTEAFFGQGTRLTVV.

This chain links TRBV28 with TRBJ2-1; D remains unclear. The V end was cut by 5 bases, the J end by 10 bases, with 6 bases between. The CDR3 sequence is 10 residues long. CDR1 is MDHEN, CDR2 SYDVKM, per germline. The CDR3 loop reads CASSRNEQFF. The CDR3 nucleotides are TGTGCCAGCAGTCGCAACGAGCAGTTCTTC. Complete variable domain (other parts from reference TRBV28 and TRBJ2-1): DVKVTQSSRYLVKRTGEKVFLECVQDMDHENMFWYRQDPGLGLRLIYFSYDVKMKEKGDIPEGYSVSREKKERFSLILESASTNQTSMYLCASSRNEQFFGPGTRLTVL.

J is TRBJ2-1 and V is TRBV19; no clear D gene. Germline V gives CDR1 LNHDA, CDR2 SQIVND (reference sequence). CDR3 length: 17 amino acids. Trimming removed 5 bases at V and 0 bases at J, with 17 bases between. In nucleotides, the CDR3 is TGTGCCAGTAGTCCAAGAGAGCGCTATTACTCCTACAATGAGCAGTTCTTC. This gives the protein CASSPRERYYSYNEQFF.

The rearrangement joins TRBV20-1 to TRBJ2-1, with D possibly being TRBD1 (5 bases). The V and J ends lost 0 bases and 11 bases respectively, with 11 bases between them. Germline CDR1 DFQATT, CDR2 SNEGSKA (reference sequence). There are 12 residues in the CDR3. For the CDR3, the DNA is TGCAGTGCTAGAGATATCAGGGTCCAGCAGTTCTTC. Translated: CSARDIRVQQFF.

This chain connects TRBV20-1 to TRBJ2-7, with TRBD1 as a possible D gene (5 bases). The CDR3 runs to 15 residues. V gave up 3 bases and J gave up 1 base, with 16 bases separating them. From germline, CDR1 is DFQATT and CDR2 SNEGSKA (reference sequence). The CDR3 spells CSASGIRDRSYEQYF. In nucleotides, the CDR3 is TGCAGTGCTAGTGGAATCCGAGACAGATCCTACGAGCAGTACTTC.

This chain joins TRBV30 and TRBJ2-2; 8 nucleotides line up with TRBD2. Germline trimming cut 4 bases from V and 4 bases from J; bases unmatched to any gene: 2. Per germline, CDR1 GTSNPN and CDR2 SVGIG (reference sequence). CDR3 length: 13 amino acids. The CDR3 DNA reads as TGTGCCTGGAATAGCGGGGTCACCGGGGAGCTGTTTTTT. Translating gives CAWNSGVTGELFF.

The chain uses TRBV9 and TRBJ2-1; D call uncertain. CDR1 SGDLS and CDR2 YYNGEE come from the germline V gene. This CDR3 has 18 residues. The V and J ends lost 0 bases and 0 bases respectively, with 16 bases between them. CDR3 coding DNA: TGTGCCAGCAGCGTAGATGCTTCAGGTTCTGGCTCCTACAATGAGCAGTTCTTC. Translated: CASSVDASGSGSYNEQFF.